Each of the 23 T cell receptor beta chains below was sequenced from the same sample in a study of Ad26.COV2.S vaccination and SARS-CoV-2 variants. Only in-frame clones appear in the TCRdb table, and some are missing; sequencing was by immunoSEQ multiplex PCR. Found here are 85,000 to 95,000 clones, 82% of them singletons; the top ten hold more than 15%. Sample: peripheral blood, taken after recovery from COVID-19. The receptor set was obtained from a human donor who had recovered from COVID-19.

This clone has just one count. The chain uses TRBV28 and TRBJ1-4; D gene ambiguous. The CDR3 loop spans 12 amino acids. Germline V gene sequence: CDR1 MDHEN, CDR2 SYDVKM. Trimming pared 7 bases from V and 0 bases from J, leaving 3 bases between. This CDR3 reads CASTATNEKLFF. The CDR3 coding sequence is TGTGCCAGCACAGCAACTAATGAAAAACTGTTTTTT.

The gene calls are TRBV19 and TRBJ2-2; no definite D call. V lost 6 bases and J lost 3, with 11 bases in between. This CDR3 comprises 14 residues. The germline CDR1 and CDR2 sequences are LNHDA and SQIVND (reference sequence). CDR3 residues: CASRVDKYTGELFF. The CDR3, as DNA: TGTGCCAGTAGAGTCGACAAATACACCGGGGAGCTGTTTTTT.

The genes are TRBV10-2 and TRBJ2-2, with D possibly matching TRBD2 (6 bases). The CDR3 consists of 13 residues. The germline V gene encodes CDR1 WSHSY and CDR2 SAAADI. V lost 8 bases and J lost 5, with 12 bases in between. The CDR3 loop reads CASGIGTTGELFF. CDR3 bases: TGCGCCAGCGGAATAGGGACTACCGGGGAGCTGTTTTTT.

This clone was seen a single time. The chain carries TRBV29-1 and TRBJ1-1; D is ambiguous. The CDR3 has 12 residues. V shed 5 bases and J shed 1 base, with 8 bases lying between them. Germline loops: CDR1 SQVTM, CDR2 ANQGSEA. The CDR3, as DNA: TGCAGCGTTTCCACACGGAACACTGAAGCTTTCTTT. It is translated as CSVSTRNTEAFF.

The V and J genes are TRBV19 and TRBJ2-1; a weak D match, TRBD1 (5 bases). CDR3 length: 16 amino acids. Trimming removed 0 bases from V and 4 bases from J, with 13 bases in between. The germline V gene encodes CDR1 LNHDA and CDR2 SQIVND (reference sequence). This CDR3 is CASSIEGFPGYNEQFF. Here the CDR3 DNA reads TGTGCCAGTAGTATAGAGGGGTTCCCAGGGTACAATGAGCAGTTCTTC. Using reference TRBV19 and TRBJ2-1 for the parts outside the CDR3, the full variable domain is DGGITQSPKYLFRKEGQNVTLSCEQNLNHDAMYWYRQDPGQGLRLIYYSQIVNDFQKGDIAEGYSVSREKKESFPLTVTSAQKNPTAFYLCASSIEGFPGYNEQFFGPGTRLTVL.

The CDR3 loop reads CASSQVGREGAFF. The CDR3 nucleotides are TGTGCCAGCAGCCAAGTAGGCAGGGAGGGTGCTTTCTTT. The chain combines TRBV14 with TRBJ1-1; D perhaps matches TRBD1 (5 bases). This CDR3 has 13 amino acids. CDR1 is SGHDN, CDR2 FVKESK, per germline. Trimming took 1 base from V and 11 from J, leaving 14 bases between them.

The chain recombines TRBV18 with TRBJ1-6; 8 nucleotides match TRBD1. V shed 5 bases and J 8 bases; nucleotides not matched to a gene: 2. Looked up from germline, CDR1 is KGHSH and CDR2 is LQKENI. The CDR3 covers 13 residues. The DNA of the CDR3 is TGTGCCAGCTCAGGACAGGGATATTCACCCCTCCACTTT. Translation: CASSGQGYSPLHF.

The rearrangement links TRBV19 to TRBJ2-7, with TRBD1 identical over 7 bases. With V trimmed by 6 bases and J by 3 bases, 5 bases remained unmatched. The CDR3 runs 13 residues. CDR1 is LNHDA, CDR2 SQIVND, per germline (reference sequence). The CDR3, as DNA: TGTGCCAGTAGGCGTACAGGGGACTACGAGCAGTACTTC. Its protein is CASRRTGDYEQYF.

J is TRBJ2-5 and V is TRBV7-2; TRBD2 aligns across 9 bases. The CDR3 covers 15 residues. Germline assignment: CDR1 SGHTA and CDR2 FQGNSA. V shed 0 bases, J shed 6 bases, and the junction held 5 bases outside the gene matches. The CDR3 loop is CASSLASGSRKTQYF. The CDR3 coding sequence is TGTGCCAGCAGCTTAGCTAGCGGGAGTCGAAAGACCCAGTACTTC.

The genes are TRBV6-2 or TRBV6-3 and TRBJ2-2; D is undetermined. Germline CDR1 is MNHEY and CDR2 is SVGEGT. The CDR3 covers 13 residues. Trimming stripped 3 bases from V and 4 bases from J, with 6 bases between. CDR3 in amino acids: CASSYRSTGELFF. CDR3 DNA: TGTGCCAGCAGTTATAGGAGCACCGGGGAGCTGTTTTTT.

V usage is TRBV9 and J usage is TRBJ1-1, with 8 bases matching TRBD1. V shed 2 bases and J 2 bases; nucleotides not matched to a gene: 8. CDR1 SGDLS and CDR2 YYNGEE come from the germline V gene. The CDR3 contains 16 residues. This CDR3 is CASSVGQGASNTEAFF. In DNA form, the CDR3 reads TGTGCCAGCAGCGTCGGGCAGGGGGCGTCCAACACTGAAGCTTTCTTT.

The CDR3 here is CASSETSGHSTDTQYF. DNA for the CDR3: TGTGCCAGCAGTGAGACTAGCGGCCATAGCACAGATACGCAGTATTTT. The chain uses TRBV6-4 and TRBJ2-3; TRBD2 agrees at 9 bases. Trimming took 3 bases from V and 0 from J; bases not matched to a gene: 4. The length of the CDR3 is 16 residues. Germline V lookup: CDR1 MRHNA, CDR2 SNTAGT.

The gene calls are TRBV5-4 and TRBJ2-1, with 7 bases that match TRBD1. Germline V gene lookup returns CDR1 SGHNT and CDR2 YYREEE (reference sequence). V gave up 3 bases and J gave up 8 bases; unmatched junction bases: 8. The CDR3 is made up of 14 amino acids. CDR3 bases: TGTGCCAGCAGCTCGGCGAGACAGGGCCATGAGCAGTTCTTC. It codes for CASSSARQGHEQFF.

The rearrangement uses TRBV28 and TRBJ2-7; 9 bases align to TRBD2. V trimming: 3 bases; J trimming: 0 bases; junction bases outside the gene matches: 3. CDR3 length: 15 residues. Germline CDR1 and CDR2: MDHEN and SYDVKM. Written as DNA, the CDR3 is TGTGCCAGCAGTTTTCCTAGCGGGATCTCCTACGAGCAGTACTTC. Translated, it gives CASSFPSGISYEQYF.

The table lists this clone with a few counts. This sequence joins TRBV28 and TRBJ2-3; D is undetermined. This CDR3 has 11 amino acids. V was pared by 5 bases and J by 9 bases, with 9 bases between. Germline CDR1 reads MDHEN; CDR2 reads SYDVKM. The CDR3 DNA sequence: TGTGCCAGCAGTCTGGGCTGGACGCAGTATTTT. This translates into CASSLGWTQYF.

As to this clone: With a much larger clone just one base away, this may be a read error. The chain links TRBV4-2 to TRBJ2-7, with TRBD2 identical over 13 bases. Germline V gene data show CDR1 as LGHNA and CDR2 as YNFKEQ. The CDR3 is made up of 19 amino acids. In nucleotides, the CDR3 is TGTGCCAGCAGCCAGGAACTAGCGGGAGGGCCCGGAGTCACCTACGGGCAGTACTTC. The encoded protein is CASSQELAGGPGVTYGQYF.

V is TRBV28 and J is TRBJ2-5, with 12 bases matching TRBD1. Trimming at V came to 4 bases and at J to 13 bases, leaving 10 bases not matched to a gene. Germline CDR1 reads MDHEN; CDR2 reads SYDVKM. This CDR3 has 14 residues. CDR3 sequence (DNA): TGTGCCAGCAGTTCGTCCGGGACAGGGGGCGAAGTGTACTTC. Amino acid sequence: CASSSSGTGGEVYF. Filled out from reference TRBV28 and TRBJ2-5, the complete variable domain reads DVKVTQSSRYLVKRTGEKVFLECVQDMDHENMFWYRQDPGLGLRLIYFSYDVKMKEKGDIPEGYSVSREKKERFSLILESASTNQTSMYLCASSSSGTGGEVYFGPGTRLLVL.

V gene TRBV28 combines with J gene TRBJ2-6; D possibly uses TRBD1 or TRBD2 (5 bases each). Deletions cut 7 bases from V and 0 bases from J, with 13 bases between. The germline gives CDR1 MDHEN, CDR2 SYDVKM. The length of the CDR3 is 16 residues. DNA for the CDR3: TGTGCCAGCACATGGGACGCCATCTCTGGGGCCAACGTCCTGACTTTC. As protein: CASTWDAISGANVLTF.

J is TRBJ2-7 and V is TRBV3-1 (or the pseudogene TRBV3-2); 8 nucleotides align to TRBD1. Looked up from germline, CDR1 is LGHDT and CDR2 is YNNKEL (reference sequence). Losses at the gene ends were 3 bases for V and 2 bases for J; bases not matched to a gene: 6. The CDR3 totals 15 residues. CDR3 sequence: CASSQHRGSTYEQYF. CDR3 DNA sequence: TGTGCCAGCAGCCAGCACAGGGGGTCCACCTACGAGCAGTACTTC.

The gene calls are TRBV15 and TRBJ2-1; weak D call: TRBD2 (5 bases). The germline V gene has CDR1 LNHNV and CDR2 YYDKDF (reference sequence). Trimming removed 3 bases at V and 3 bases at J, with 12 bases between. This CDR3 region has 15 residues. The CDR3 loop is CATSRDLTSYNEQFF. The CDR3 DNA reads as TGTGCCACCAGCAGGGACCTTACTAGCTACAATGAGCAGTTCTTC.

The rearrangement links TRBV5-1 to TRBJ2-7, with D tentatively TRBD2 (6 bases). The CDR3 is made up of 14 amino acids. From germline, CDR1 is SGHRS and CDR2 YFSETQ. The V gene lost 4 bases and the J gene lost 6 bases, with 17 bases spanning the gap. The CDR3 nucleotides read TGCGCCAGCAGCCCGGGACTCCGAGGAGGCGAGCAGTACTTC. As protein: CASSPGLRGGEQYF.

This sequence joins TRBV19 and TRBJ1-1, with 7 bases lining up with TRBD1. Germline V CDR1 and CDR2: LNHDA, SQIVND (reference sequence). CDR3 size: 16 residues. V shed 8 bases and J 1 base; nucleotides not matched to a gene: 13. The chain's CDR3 is CASGPEGWTGNTEAFF. The DNA for the CDR3 is TGTGCCAGTGGGCCCGAGGGTTGGACAGGGAACACTGAAGCTTTCTTT.

This clone was counted many times. The genes are TRBV6-1 and TRBJ1-5, with D tentatively TRBD1 (6 bases). The CDR3 is 14 residues long. Trimming shortened V by 0 bases and J by 4 bases, and 7 bases separated the two germline ends. Germline CDR1 and CDR2: MNHNS and SASEGT. The CDR3 sequence: CASSEAGQNQPQHF. For the CDR3, the DNA is TGTGCCAGCAGTGAAGCGGGACAAAATCAGCCCCAGCATTTT.